This T cell receptor (beta chain) was obtained from a study of cytomegalovirus exposure and HLA in healthy donors. Study conclusions and caveats: Most of the TCR beta V segments (in an earlier analysis) were productive either about 87% or about 30% of the time. Excluded were some V segments that proved indistinguishable, including TRBV6-2 and TRBV6-3.

Comment on this clone: As yet, its antigen is unknown.

The CDR3 is 13 amino acids. The V end was cut by 5 bases, the J end by 8 bases, with 15 bases between. CDR1 LNHDA and CDR2 SQIVND come from the germline V gene (reference sequence). The PCR contained 60 Vbeta and 13 Jbeta primers. Produced via immunoSEQ multiplex PCR; TCRdb's table is partial and in-frame only. Among fewer than 120,000 clones, 70% to 90% were seen once, and the ten largest hold 1.5% to 2%. The sequencing sample was made of PBMCs. The source is a man aged 35 to 55 in good health and CMV-seronegative. The rearrangement uses TRBV19 and TRBJ1-1; D unclear. In nucleotides, the CDR3 is TGTGCCAGTAGTCCCGAGCGTTGGAGGGAAGCTTTCTTT. Translating it yields CASSPERWREAFF.